What follows describes a single T cell receptor (beta chain). Its antigen remains unknown. Quantitative 5'-RACE was performed with molecular barcodes, and it yielded the TCR beta libraries. One entry per CDR3 protein results from TCRdb running MiXCR on the 5' RACE reads. Of under 30,000 distinct CDR3 sequences detected, around 13% appear once; the ten largest clones hold 30% to 35%. The germline gives CDR1 SGHRS, CDR2 YFSETQ. This CDR3 is built from 14 residues. Trimming shortened V by 0 bases and J by 7 bases, and 14 bases separated the two germline ends. The data were taken from a study of CD8 T cells in ankylosing spondylitis. Findings and caveats of the study: Matched ankylosing spondylitis synovial fluid reportedly showed significant enrichment of disease-linked clones. Characteristic, it appeared, of ankylosing spondylitis blood was a TCR beta motif of about eight highly homologous variants.

Source material: blood. This chain links TRBV5-1 with TRBJ2-7; possibly TRBD1 or TRBD2 for D (6 bases each). This receptor was obtained from a male donor with ankylosing spondylitis or in good health (not recorded which). Written as DNA, the CDR3 is TGCGCCAGCAGCTTGGTTATCAGGGGAGGTGAGCAGTACTTC. Translating it yields CASSLVIRGGEQYF. The full variable domain, completed using reference TRBV5-1 and TRBJ2-7, is KAGVTQTPRYLIKTRGQQVTLSCSPISGHRSVSWYQQTPGQGLQFLFEYFSETQRNKGNFPGRFSGRQFSNSRSEMNVSTLELGDSALYLCASSLVIRGGEQYFGPGTRLTVT.